What follows are 12 T cell receptor beta chains derived from one specimen sequenced in a study of OX40 agonist ivuxolimab in advanced cancers. The library was made by the immunoSEQ multiplex PCR assay. What TCRdb holds here is the immuneACCESS table cut down to in-frame rearrangements. Part of the clones is not present; checked against another copy, under half of the missing clones reflect an unresolved V gene, and the others are unexplained. This sample holds about 91,000 clones; about 87% were observed only once. More than 4% of the sample comes from the top ten. This material consisted of CD4+ or CD8+ T cells sorted from blood, taken in a trial of the OX40 agonist ivuxolimab. These receptors all come from an adult with an advanced solid tumor such as melanoma, head and neck, liver or kidney cancer.

This sequence joins TRBV9 and TRBJ1-2; D gene ambiguous. Deletions cut 0 bases from V and 2 bases from J, with 8 bases between. CDR3 length: 14 amino acids. The germline gives CDR1 SGDLS, CDR2 YYNGEE. The CDR3 region is CASSVGVGNYGYTF. The DNA for the CDR3 is TGTGCCAGCAGCGTAGGCGTAGGGAACTATGGCTACACCTTC.

The genes are TRBV11-2 and TRBJ2-7; no reliable D call. Germline CDR1 SGHAT, CDR2 FQNNGV. The V and J ends lost 2 bases and 3 bases respectively, with 2 bases between them. This CDR3 has 11 amino acids. CDR3 protein: CASSLHYEQYF. DNA for the CDR3: TGTGCCAGCAGCTTACACTACGAGCAGTACTTC.

CDR3 coding DNA: TGTGCCAGCAGTACCCCCTCGGGGTCCCAAGAGACCCAGTACTTC. Translation: CASSTPSGSQETQYF. This chain links TRBV6-5 with TRBJ2-5, with D tentatively TRBD2 (5 bases). Germline V gives CDR1 MNHEY, CDR2 SVGAGI. Trimming left V 5 bases short and J 1 base short, with 14 bases between. The CDR3 totals 15 residues.

CDR3 nucleotide sequence: TGTGCCAGTGAATCCGATTATGGCTACACCTTC. It translates to CASESDYGYTF. V is TRBV28 and J is TRBJ1-2; D gene unclear. Germline-derived CDR1 and CDR2 are MDHEN and SYDVKM. V was cut by 9 bases and J by 5 bases, with 10 bases left in between. The CDR3 covers 11 residues.

The genes are TRBV7-2 and TRBJ2-2; a weak D match, TRBD1 (6 bases). Trimming removed 1 base at V and 1 base at J, with 13 bases between. The CDR3 sequence is 17 residues long. Germline CDR1 and CDR2: SGHTA and FQGNSA. CDR3 nucleotide sequence: TGTGCCAGCAGCTTAGACTCGCTACAGGGGAACACCGGGGAGCTGTTTTTT. Translation: CASSLDSLQGNTGELFF.

This clone was seen once. The chain recombines TRBV7-3 with TRBJ1-1; D gene ambiguous. This CDR3 comprises 13 residues. Per the germline V gene, CDR1 is SGHTA and CDR2 is FQGTGA. The V and J ends lost 5 bases and 4 bases respectively, with 11 bases between them. CDR3 sequence reads: CASSRLLSTEAFF. As DNA, the CDR3 is TGTGCCAGCAGCCGATTACTATCCACTGAAGCTTTCTTT.

The rearrangement uses TRBV4-1 and TRBJ2-1; 7 bases map to TRBD2. V shed 4 bases and J 7 bases; nucleotides not matched to a gene: 10. Germline CDR1 is MGHRA and CDR2 is YSYEKL. This CDR3 is 15 amino acids long. The CDR3 region has the DNA TGCGCCAGCAGCCCCTTGTCGGGAGGTTGGAATGAGCAGTTCTTC. Translating it yields CASSPLSGGWNEQFF.

The V and J genes are TRBV30 and TRBJ2-3; no firm D call. CDR3 length: 15 amino acids. V lost 4 bases, J lost 0 bases, and 14 bases lay in between. The germline gives CDR1 GTSNPN, CDR2 SVGIG (reference sequence). The CDR3, as DNA: TGTGCCTGGACCTTCGGCAGGCGGAGCACAGATACGCAGTATTTT. Protein sequence: CAWTFGRRSTDTQYF.

The genes are TRBV30 and TRBJ2-2, with 7 positions matching TRBD2. Germline V CDR1 and CDR2: GTSNPN, SVGIG (reference sequence). The CDR3 spans 14 residues. Trimming removed 2 bases from V and 5 bases from J; junction bases left unmatched: 5. In DNA form, the CDR3 reads TGTGCCTGGAGTTCAGCGGGACGGACCGGGGAGCTGTTTTTT. This translates into CAWSSAGRTGELFF.

The V gene is TRBV6-6, the J gene TRBJ1-3; D is unclear. CDR1 is MNHNY and CDR2 is SVGAGI in the germline V gene (reference sequence). V lost 6 bases and J lost 6, with 18 bases in between. This CDR3 region has 15 residues. The CDR3 region is CASRISGTVVNTIYF. CDR3 in DNA: TGTGCCAGCAGGATATCCGGAACAGTAGTAAACACCATATATTTT.

This chain connects TRBV11-2 to TRBJ2-1; 11 nucleotides agree with TRBD2. The CDR3 runs to 16 residues. Per germline, CDR1 SGHAT and CDR2 FQNNGV. V gave up 4 bases and J gave up 8 bases; unmatched junction bases: 10. The CDR3 sequence is CASSYRTSGSRDEQFF. CDR3 DNA: TGTGCCAGCAGCTACCGAACTAGCGGGAGTCGTGATGAGCAGTTCTTC.

The J gene is TRBJ2-1, the V gene TRBV14; 11 nucleotides agree with TRBD2. The CDR3 has 16 amino acids. V dropped 5 bases and J dropped 4; count of bases not matched to a gene: 7. CDR1 is SGHDN and CDR2 is FVKESK in the germline V gene. CDR3 region: CASSYTSGRMYNEQFF. The CDR3 region has the DNA TGTGCCAGCAGCTATACTAGCGGGAGAATGTACAATGAGCAGTTCTTC.